Below are 23 T cell receptor beta chains sequenced from a single sample in a study of PD-L1 blockade in urothelial cancer (dated by TCRdb to 2017 to 2019). The library was prepared using the immunoSEQ multiplex PCR assay. The source is immuneACCESS, and TCRdb retained only in-frame sequences with V and J called. Part of the clones is not carried over; for the studies checked, unresolved V genes explain less than half of this, and the remainder is unexplained. Counted in this sample were around 40,000 clones; roughly nine tenths of them appeared once. Around 10% of the sample lies in the top ten. Per the publication, the time point label means: pretreatment peripheral blood. This material consisted of PBMCs, taken around atezolizumab (anti-PD-L1) treatment. Receptors originate from a woman aged 55 to 70 with urothelial cancer.

V and J are TRBV19 and TRBJ1-5; no clear D gene. Germline-derived CDR1 and CDR2 are LNHDA and SQIVND (reference sequence). This CDR3 region has 18 residues. Trimming left V 6 bases short and J 4 bases short, with 25 bases between. CDR3 coding DNA: TGTGCCAGTAGCATCGAGTTCGGTCAAGGCGGGCCGAATCAGCCCCAGCATTTT. It is translated as CASSIEFGQGGPNQPQHF. The whole variable domain, remainder taken from reference TRBV19 and TRBJ1-5, is DGGITQSPKYLFRKEGQNVTLSCEQNLNHDAMYWYRQDPGQGLRLIYYSQIVNDFQKGDIAEGYSVSREKKESFPLTVTSAQKNPTAFYLCASSIEFGQGGPNQPQHFGDGTRLSIL.

The chain recombines TRBV4-1 with TRBJ2-3; the match to TRBD2 covers 11 bases. CDR1 and CDR2 (germline): MGHRA, YSYEKL. V gave up 1 base and J gave up 3 bases; unmatched junction bases: 9. This CDR3 spans 18 amino acids. The CDR3 here is CASSQGDSGRAPTDTQYF. CDR3 coding DNA: TGCGCCAGCAGCCAAGGGGATAGCGGGAGGGCCCCGACAGATACGCAGTATTTT.

V usage is TRBV5-8 and J usage is TRBJ2-5, with D possibly TRBD1 on 6 matching bases. Germline V lookup: CDR1 SGHTS, CDR2 YDEGEE. Trimming shortened V by 4 bases and J by 1 base, and 8 bases separated the two germline ends. The CDR3 is 13 residues long. The CDR3 nucleotides are TGTGCCAGCAGCCAGGGGCTCCAAGAGACCCAGTACTTC. Encoded protein: CASSQGLQETQYF.

The chain links TRBV19 to TRBJ1-1, with a tentative D call TRBD1 (6 bases). Germline loops: CDR1 LNHDA, CDR2 SQIVND (reference sequence). V dropped 2 bases and J dropped 2 bases, with 9 bases sitting between them. This CDR3 comprises 14 residues. The CDR3, as DNA: TGTGCCAGTAGTATATTGGACAGAAACACTGAAGCTTTCTTT. Translation: CASSILDRNTEAFF. Variable domain in full (rest from reference TRBV19 and TRBJ1-1): DGGITQSPKYLFRKEGQNVTLSCEQNLNHDAMYWYRQDPGQGLRLIYYSQIVNDFQKGDIAEGYSVSREKKESFPLTVTSAQKNPTAFYLCASSILDRNTEAFFGQGTRLTVV.

The J gene is TRBJ1-1, the V gene TRBV10-3; 7 nucleotides align to TRBD1. J lost 4 bases, V lost 6 bases, and 14 bases had no gene match. Germline CDR1 and CDR2: ENHRY and SYGVKD. The CDR3 length is 16 residues. The CDR3: CAIRRTTYRGSTEAFF. In DNA, the CDR3 is TGTGCCATCAGACGAACGACTTACAGGGGTTCCACTGAAGCTTTCTTT.

This chain connects TRBV28 to TRBJ2-7; 13 positions agree with TRBD2. With 8 bases clipped from V and 3 bases from J, the junction kept 7 bases outside the gene matches. CDR3 length: 15 residues. Per the germline V gene, CDR1 is MDHEN and CDR2 is SYDVKM. In DNA form, the CDR3 reads TGTGCCAGCGGAGAACGGACTAGCGGGGGCTACGAGCAGTACTTC. Its protein is CASGERTSGGYEQYF. Based on the CDR3 plus reference TRBV28 and TRBJ2-7, the full variable domain is DVKVTQSSRYLVKRTGEKVFLECVQDMDHENMFWYRQDPGLGLRLIYFSYDVKMKEKGDIPEGYSVSREKKERFSLILESASTNQTSMYLCASGERTSGGYEQYFGPGTRLTVT.

The chain carries TRBV7-9 and TRBJ2-3; D is uncertain. The germline gives CDR1 SEHNR, CDR2 FQNEAQ (reference sequence). CDR3 length: 12 residues. Trimming took off 6 bases at V and 6 bases at J, with 10 bases between the two ends. The CDR3 reads CASRTLEDTQYF. The CDR3 nucleotides are TGTGCCAGCAGAACCCTCGAGGATACGCAGTATTTT.

The J gene is TRBJ2-2, the V gene TRBV14; TRBD2 matches 12 bases. Trimming cost V 3 bases and J 5 bases; bases outside gene matches: 4. CDR3 length: 16 amino acids. Per germline, CDR1 SGHDN and CDR2 FVKESK. The CDR3 loop is CASSHRTSGITGELFF. The CDR3 DNA reads as TGTGCCAGCAGCCACCGGACTAGCGGGATAACCGGGGAGCTGTTTTTT.

The V gene is TRBV7-6, the J gene TRBJ2-2; 7 bases are a match to TRBD2. With 1 base clipped from V and 5 bases from J, the junction kept 7 bases outside the gene matches. Looked up from germline, CDR1 is SGHVS and CDR2 is FNYEAQ. The CDR3 runs to 16 residues. The DNA for the CDR3 is TGTGCCAGCAGCTTAGGCGGGGAGGGATTAACCGGGGAGCTGTTTTTT. As protein: CASSLGGEGLTGELFF.

This clone was detected only once. V and J are TRBV7-2 and TRBJ2-7, with D possibly TRBD1 on 5 matching bases. In germline, CDR1 is SGHTA, CDR2 FQGNSA. The CDR3 is 14 residues long. V gave up 5 bases and J gave up 4 bases, with 15 bases separating them. CDR3 sequence reads: CASSPLPGFYEQYF. The CDR3 DNA is TGTGCCAGCAGCCCCCTTCCAGGGTTTTACGAGCAGTACTTC.

V usage is TRBV9 and J usage is TRBJ1-2; 7 nucleotides line up with TRBD1. The CDR3 is made up of 13 amino acids. Trimming at V came to 3 bases and at J to 5 bases, leaving 4 bases not matched to a gene. Germline V gene data show CDR1 as SGDLS and CDR2 as YYNGEE. CDR3 nucleotide sequence: TGTGCCAGCAGCGCCGGGACAGAGTATGGCTACACCTTC. It translates to CASSAGTEYGYTF.

V usage is TRBV28 and J usage is TRBJ2-1; 7 positions match TRBD2. The CDR3 runs 16 residues. J lost 12 bases, V lost 3 bases, and 17 bases had no gene match. Germline CDR1 and CDR2: MDHEN and SYDVKM. The CDR3 DNA follows: TGTGCCAGCAGTTTCGGTGGTGGACTAGAGTCGCGGCGGCAGTTCTTC. It specifies CASSFGGGLESRRQFF. Drawing the rest from reference TRBV28 and TRBJ2-1, the complete variable domain is DVKVTQSSRYLVKRTGEKVFLECVQDMDHENMFWYRQDPGLGLRLIYFSYDVKMKEKGDIPEGYSVSREKKERFSLILESASTNQTSMYLCASSFGGGLESRRQFFGPGTRLTVL.

The chain recombines TRBV5-6 with TRBJ2-2, with 7 bases that match TRBD2. This CDR3 has 15 amino acids. The V gene end was trimmed by 2 bases and the J gene end by 6 bases; junction bases not matched to a gene: 7. Germline V gene data show CDR1 as SGHDT and CDR2 as YYEEEE. The CDR3 is CASSFRGSGPGELFF. For the CDR3, the DNA is TGTGCCAGCAGCTTTCGCGGGAGTGGCCCCGGGGAGCTGTTTTTT.

This chain connects TRBV21-1 to TRBJ1-2; the D segment call TRBD1 is taken from the table without a DNA check. TRBV21-1 represents a pseudogene. CDR3 length equals 14 residues. Here the CDR3 reads CASSDRQGCFGYTF. CDR3 coding DNA: TGTGCCAGCAGCGACCGACAGGGCTGTTTTGGCTACACCTTC.

The chain recombines TRBV19 with TRBJ1-2; D possibly corresponds to TRBD1 (6 bases). Per germline, CDR1 LNHDA and CDR2 SQIVND (reference sequence). Trimming removed 9 bases at V and 5 bases at J, with 19 bases between. The CDR3 runs to 14 residues. CDR3 residues: CASDGRGPGYGYTF. Here the CDR3 DNA reads TGTGCCAGCGACGGCAGGGGTCCCGGGTATGGCTACACCTTC.

The J gene is TRBJ2-7, the V gene TRBV7-9, with D possibly TRBD2 on 5 matching bases. V was shortened by 0 bases and J by 2 bases, with 14 bases between the two germline ends. This CDR3 is 16 amino acids long. The V gene's germline CDR1 is SEHNR and CDR2 FQNEAQ (reference sequence). This CDR3 reads CASSLAGGLRTYEQYF. CDR3 bases: TGTGCCAGCAGCTTAGCCGGAGGCCTTAGAACCTACGAGCAGTACTTC.

The chain links TRBV5-4 to TRBJ2-1; possible D gene TRBD2, 5 bases. The CDR3 has 19 residues. Germline V gives CDR1 SGHNT, CDR2 YYREEE (reference sequence). Trimming cost V 2 bases and J 0 bases, with 21 bases left between them. The DNA for the CDR3 is TGTGCCAGCAGCTTATGGACTTTTAACGATCCCGCCTCCTACAATGAGCAGTTCTTC. Its protein product is CASSLWTFNDPASYNEQFF.

The sample holds one count of this clone. The chain carries TRBV9 and TRBJ2-3; TRBD1 aligns across 8 bases. Trimming at V came to 4 bases and at J to 4 bases, leaving 11 bases not matched to a gene. This CDR3 is 16 amino acids long. Looked up from germline, CDR1 is SGDLS and CDR2 is YYNGEE. The DNA of the CDR3 is TGTGCCAGCAGCTCTCGGACAGGGTCCGTGGCAGATACGCAGTATTTT. It translates to CASSSRTGSVADTQYF.

This clone was seen once. The chain links TRBV6-4 to TRBJ1-1, with a possible D match to TRBD1 (5 bases). V lost 5 bases to trimming and J lost 1 base, with 8 bases between them. The CDR3 extends over 13 amino acids. Germline CDR1 reads MRHNA; CDR2 reads SNTAGT. CDR3 amino acids: CASSFDRNTEAFF. CDR3 in DNA: TGTGCCAGCAGTTTCGACAGGAACACTGAAGCTTTCTTT.

The chain uses TRBV7-2 and TRBJ1-5, with D uncertain. Trimming removed 7 bases from V and 4 bases from J, with 17 bases in between. The CDR3 sequence is 15 residues long. Germline V gives CDR1 SGHTA, CDR2 FQGNSA. CDR3 protein: CASTRAGGGNQPQHF. The CDR3 DNA reads as TGTGCCAGCACCCGAGCGGGAGGAGGAAATCAGCCCCAGCATTTT.

This chain uses TRBV6-5 with TRBJ1-3; D gene unclear. The CDR3 consists of 15 residues. V gave up 5 bases and J gave up 0 bases, with 11 bases separating them. Germline lookup yields CDR1 MNHEY and CDR2 SVGAGI. CDR3 amino acids: CASSGSWSSGNTIYF. Written as DNA, the CDR3 is TGTGCCAGCAGTGGTTCGTGGAGCTCTGGAAACACCATATATTTT.

This chain links TRBV6-5 with TRBJ2-7; 7 nucleotides agree with TRBD1. This CDR3 spans 13 amino acids. The V gene end was trimmed by 6 bases and the J gene end by 3 bases; junction bases not matched to a gene: 5. The germline gives CDR1 MNHEY, CDR2 SVGAGI. CDR3 protein: CASSRGGYYEQYF. In DNA, the CDR3 is TGTGCCAGCAGCCGAGGGGGCTACTACGAGCAGTACTTC.

The chain has TRBV4-3 and TRBJ2-7, with a tentative D call TRBD1 (7 bases). The CDR3 is made up of 15 amino acids. V was shortened by 0 bases and J by 5 bases, with 14 bases between the two germline ends. Germline CDR1 reads LGHNA; CDR2 reads YSLEER. CDR3 bases: TGCGCCAGCAGCCAAGATACGGGCAGGGGGGACGAGCAGTACTTC. Protein sequence: CASSQDTGRGDEQYF.